This is a list of T cell receptor beta chains from one sample in a study of blood T cell repertoires in COVID-19. The method was immunoSEQ multiplex PCR; TCRdb's version includes in-frame clones alone and lacks a portion of them. The sample carries about 130,000 clones, around 90% recorded once. Sequencing was performed on peripheral blood. The receptors originated from a man in his forties or fifties with COVID-19, enrolled during active disease. Both conserved end residues are part of each CDR3. The order of the fields is J gene, clone size, V gene, D gene, CDR3 protein, CDR3 DNA. D genes are given only for firm matches. Clone size is stated in some rows and not others, as once, few, many or a class when expanded.

TRBJ1-2 | . | TRBV5-1 | . | CASSLQGNYGYTF | TGCGCCAGCAGCTTGCAGGGGAACTATGGCTACACCTTC
TRBJ2-1 | once | TRBV13 | . | CASSLMLGGTGVNEQFF | TGTGCCAGCAGCTTAATGTTGGGGGGGACAGGTGTCAATGAGCAGTTCTTC
TRBJ2-1 | few | TRBV7-2 | TRBD2 | CASSPLFSTSTRSYNEQFF | TGTGCCAGCAGCCCTCTATTTTCGACTAGCACTAGGTCCTACAATGAGCAGTTCTTC
TRBJ2-5 | . | TRBV2 | TRBD1 | CASSRLGTGGAKTQYF | TGTGCCAGCAGTCGCCTCGGGACAGGGGGCGCGAAGACCCAGTACTTC
TRBJ2-7 | once | TRBV7-9 | TRBD1 | CASSPAGTDRYEQYF | TGTGCCAGCAGCCCCGCCGGGACAGACCGCTACGAGCAGTACTTC
TRBJ2-1 | . | TRBV6-2/TRBV6-3 | . | CASSSEGLSYNEQFF | TGTGCCAGCAGTTCGGAGGGGCTCTCCTACAATGAGCAGTTCTTC
TRBJ1-1 | once | TRBV6-6 | TRBD1 | CASQGVTEAFF | TGTGCCAGCCAGGGGGTCACTGAAGCTTTCTTT
TRBJ2-7 | . | TRBV7-8 | . | CASSSTDGVQRQYF | TGTGCCAGCAGCTCGACAGACGGAGTTCAGCGGCAGTACTTC
TRBJ1-1 | . | TRBV28 | . | CASRAGGDTEAFF | TGTGCCAGCCGGGCGGGGGGGGACACTGAAGCTTTCTTT
TRBJ1-5 | . | TRBV19 | TRBD1 | CASTVGTGVNQPQHF | TGTGCCAGTACTGTGGGGACAGGGGTCAATCAGCCCCAGCATTTT
TRBJ1-4 | . | TRBV5-4 | . | CASSLQGPGEKLFF | TGTGCCAGCAGCTTACAGGGTCCGGGAGAAAAACTGTTTTTT
TRBJ2-1 | . | TRBV24-1 | TRBD2 | CATSDGGGLSYNEQFF | TGTGCCACCAGTGATGGGGGGGGGTTATCCTACAATGAGCAGTTCTTC
TRBJ1-5 | . | TRBV28 | . | CASSLTGSRQPQHF | TGTGCCAGCAGTTTAACAGGGTCGCGGCAGCCCCAGCATTTT
TRBJ1-1 | . | TRBV13 | . | CASRANTEAFF | TGTGCCAGCAGGGCGAACACTGAAGCTTTCTTT
TRBJ1-1 | . | TRBV2 | . | CASSEAKAGPKAFF | TGTGCCAGCAGTGAAGCGAAGGCAGGCCCGAAAGCTTTCTTT
TRBJ2-6 | once | TRBV5-4 | . | CASSLVGGGANVLTF | TGTGCCAGCAGCTTGGTGGGGGGTGGGGCCAACGTCCTGACTTTC
TRBJ2-1 | . | TRBV10-3 | TRBD1 | CAISGGDRAYNEQFF | TGTGCCATCAGCGGCGGGGACAGGGCGTACAATGAGCAGTTCTTC
TRBJ1-1 | . | TRBV18 | . | CASSPPGGTEAFF | TGTGCCAGCTCACCACCGGGGGGGACTGAAGCTTTCTTT
TRBJ1-5 | . | TRBV30 | . | CAWSLGGQSYSNQPQHF | TGTGCCTGGAGTCTGGGTGGGCAGTCGTATAGCAATCAGCCCCAGCATTTT
TRBJ2-3 | . | TRBV27 | TRBD1 | CASSPRQGADTQYF | TGTGCCAGCAGTCCCAGACAGGGTGCAGATACGCAGTATTTT
TRBJ2-1 | . | TRBV5-1 | TRBD2 | CASSLVLAGLNEQFF | TGCGCCAGCAGCTTGGTATTAGCGGGACTCAATGAGCAGTTCTTC
TRBJ2-5 | . | TRBV7-9 | . | CASSFPGTYQETQYF | TGTGCCAGCAGCTTCCCCGGGACTTACCAAGAGACCCAGTACTTC
TRBJ1-2 | . | TRBV5-6 | . | CASSLQGGGGYTF | TGTGCCAGCAGCCTTCAGGGAGGGGGTGGCTACACCTTC
TRBJ1-1 | . | TRBV6-2/TRBV6-3 | . | CASSLRENTEAFF | TGTGCCAGCAGTTTGAGGGAGAACACTGAAGCTTTCTTT
TRBJ2-4 | . | TRBV3-1/TRBV3-2 | TRBD2 | CASSQVASGKNIQYF | TGTGCCAGCAGCCAAGTCGCTAGCGGAAAAAACATTCAGTACTTC
TRBJ2-3 | . | TRBV19 | TRBD1 | CASSMSDRGTDTQYF | TGTGCCAGTAGTATGTCGGACAGGGGCACAGATACGCAGTATTTT
TRBJ2-3 | . | TRBV7-3 | . | CASSGGTSTDTQYF | TGTGCCAGCAGCGGCGGGACTAGCACAGATACGCAGTATTTT
TRBJ1-2 | . | TRBV9 | . | CASSVAAGVDGYTF | TGTGCCAGCAGCGTAGCTGCGGGGGTCGATGGCTACACCTTC
TRBJ1-2 | . | TRBV6-1 | TRBD1 | CASSEIDRGPGYTF | TGTGCCAGCAGTGAGATCGACAGGGGGCCTGGCTACACCTTC
TRBJ2-1 | once | TRBV5-1 | TRBD1 | CASSPDRSSYNEQFF | TGCGCCAGCAGCCCGGACAGGAGCTCCTACAATGAGCAGTTCTTC
TRBJ1-4 | . | TRBV5-4 | TRBD1 | CASSIDGTGDEKLFF | TGTGCCAGCAGCATCGACGGGACAGGGGATGAAAAACTGTTTTTT
TRBJ1-1 | . | TRBV10-3 | . | CAISESSRLNTEAFF | TGTGCCATCAGTGAAAGCTCTCGATTGAACACTGAAGCTTTCTTT
TRBJ1-4 | . | TRBV30 | TRBD1 | CAWSPGQGTEKLFF | TGTGCCTGGAGTCCGGGACAGGGTACCGAAAAACTGTTTTTT
TRBJ1-1 | few | TRBV19 | TRBD1 | CASSSHRGGNTEAFF | TGTGCCAGTAGTTCCCACAGGGGTGGGAACACTGAAGCTTTCTTT
TRBJ2-3 | . | TRBV5-4 | TRBD2 | CASSLGPGLAGGTDTQYF | TGTGCCAGCAGCTTGGGGCCGGGACTAGCGGGGGGCACAGATACGCAGTATTTT
TRBJ1-5 | . | TRBV5-5 | . | CASSPQEGTLQPQHF | TGTGCCAGCAGTCCTCAGGAAGGAACATTGCAGCCCCAGCATTTT
TRBJ2-7 | . | TRBV5-1 | TRBD1 | CASSGGTGNYEQYF | TGCGCCAGCAGCGGCGGGACAGGGAACTACGAGCAGTACTTC
TRBJ2-1 | . | TRBV7-9 | TRBD2 | CASSPQPGLASSSYNEQFF | TGTGCCAGCAGCCCTCAACCGGGACTAGCGTCGAGCTCCTACAATGAGCAGTTCTTC
TRBJ1-1 | . | TRBV4-2 | . | CASSPEGLEAFF | TGTGCCAGCAGCCCGGAGGGACTTGAAGCTTTCTTT
TRBJ2-4 | once | TRBV25-1 | TRBD1 | CASSDDRGANIQYF | TGTGCCAGCAGTGACGACAGGGGGGCAAACATTCAGTACTTC
TRBJ2-2 | . | TRBV7-2 | TRBD1 | CASRPPGQRTGELFF | TGTGCCAGCAGACCACCGGGACAGAGGACCGGGGAGCTGTTTTTT
TRBJ1-4 | once | TRBV7-9 | TRBD1 | CASSARGPTNEKLFF | TGTGCCAGCAGCGCTAGGGGGCCAACTAATGAAAAACTGTTTTTT
TRBJ2-7 | . | TRBV6-6 | . | CASSYPTRRGSYEQYF | TGTGCCAGCAGTTACCCCACCCGCAGGGGTTCCTACGAGCAGTACTTC
TRBJ1-3 | . | TRBV5-6 | . | CASSFSGTGNTIYF | TGTGCCAGCAGCTTCTCAGGGACTGGAAACACCATATATTTT
TRBJ2-4 | . | TRBV5-1 | . | CASSVGGSVKNIQYF | TGCGCCAGCAGCGTTGGGGGCAGCGTCAAAAACATTCAGTACTTC
TRBJ1-2 | . | TRBV5-6 | . | CASSLGQNYGYTF | TGTGCCAGCAGCTTGGGCCAGAACTATGGCTACACCTTC
TRBJ1-2 | medium-sized | TRBV5-1 | . | CASSRDTANYGYTF | TGCGCCAGCAGCCGGGACACAGCTAACTATGGCTACACCTTC
TRBJ2-1 | . | TRBV7-3 | TRBD1 | CASSSPDRGNEQFF | TGTGCCAGCAGCTCGCCCGACAGGGGCAATGAGCAGTTCTTC
TRBJ1-2 | . | TRBV19 | . | CASNRQNYGYTF | TGTGCCAGTAACAGGCAGAACTATGGCTACACCTTC
TRBJ2-5 | . | TRBV29-1 | TRBD2 | CSVFLRGKETQYF | TGCAGCGTTTTTTTGCGGGGGAAAGAGACCCAGTACTTC